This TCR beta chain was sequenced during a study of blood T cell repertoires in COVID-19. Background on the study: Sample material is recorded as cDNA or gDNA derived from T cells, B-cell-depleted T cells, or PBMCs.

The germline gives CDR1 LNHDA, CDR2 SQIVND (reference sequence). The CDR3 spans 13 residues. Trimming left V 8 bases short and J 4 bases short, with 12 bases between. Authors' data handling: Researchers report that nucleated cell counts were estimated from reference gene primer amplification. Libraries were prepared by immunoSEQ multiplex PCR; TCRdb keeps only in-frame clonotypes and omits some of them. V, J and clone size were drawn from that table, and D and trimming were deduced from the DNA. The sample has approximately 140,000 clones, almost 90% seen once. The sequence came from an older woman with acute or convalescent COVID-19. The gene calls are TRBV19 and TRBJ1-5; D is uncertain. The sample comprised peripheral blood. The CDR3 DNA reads TGTGCCAGTTCCCCACACCCGAATCAGCCCCAGCATTTT. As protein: CASSPHPNQPQHF.